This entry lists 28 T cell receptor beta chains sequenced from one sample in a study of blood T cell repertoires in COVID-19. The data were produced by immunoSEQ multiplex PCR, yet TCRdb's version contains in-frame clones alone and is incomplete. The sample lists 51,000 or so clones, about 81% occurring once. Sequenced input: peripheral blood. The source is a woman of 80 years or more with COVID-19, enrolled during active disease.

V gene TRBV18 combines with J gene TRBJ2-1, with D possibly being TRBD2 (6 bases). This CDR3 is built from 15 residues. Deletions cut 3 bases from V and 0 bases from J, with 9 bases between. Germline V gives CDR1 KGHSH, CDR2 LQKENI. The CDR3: CASSPPGVSYNEQFF. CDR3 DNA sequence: TGTGCCAGCTCACCCCCGGGGGTCTCCTACAATGAGCAGTTCTTC. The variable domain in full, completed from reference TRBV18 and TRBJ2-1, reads NAGVMQNPRHLVRRRGQEARLRCSPMKGHSHVYWYRQLPEEGLKFMVYLQKENIIDESGMPKERFSAEFPKEGPSILRIQQVVRGDSAAYFCASSPPGVSYNEQFFGPGTRLTVL.

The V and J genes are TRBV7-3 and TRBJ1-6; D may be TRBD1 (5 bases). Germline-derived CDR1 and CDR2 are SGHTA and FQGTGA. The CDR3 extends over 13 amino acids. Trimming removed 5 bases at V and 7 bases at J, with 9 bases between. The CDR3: CASSLGGNSPLHF. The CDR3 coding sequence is TGTGCCAGCAGCCTGGGGGGGAATTCACCCCTCCACTTT.

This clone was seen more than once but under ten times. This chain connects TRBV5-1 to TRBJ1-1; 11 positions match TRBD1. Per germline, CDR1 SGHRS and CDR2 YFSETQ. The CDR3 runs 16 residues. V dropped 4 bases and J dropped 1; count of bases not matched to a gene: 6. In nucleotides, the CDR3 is TGCGCCAGCAGCGTCAGGACAGGGGGCGGGAACACTGAAGCTTTCTTT. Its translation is CASSVRTGGGNTEAFF.

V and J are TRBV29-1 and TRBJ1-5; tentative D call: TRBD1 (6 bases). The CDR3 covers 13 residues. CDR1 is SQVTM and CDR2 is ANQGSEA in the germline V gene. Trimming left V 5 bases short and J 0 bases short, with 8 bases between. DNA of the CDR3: TGCAGCGTTCGGACAGATAGCAATCAGCCCCAGCATTTT. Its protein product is CSVRTDSNQPQHF.

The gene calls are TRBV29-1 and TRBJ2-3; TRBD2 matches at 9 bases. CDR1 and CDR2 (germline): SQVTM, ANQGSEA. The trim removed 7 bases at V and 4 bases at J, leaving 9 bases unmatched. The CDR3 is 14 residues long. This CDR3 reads CSAERGVGADTQYF. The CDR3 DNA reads TGCAGCGCTGAGCGGGGGGTAGGTGCAGATACGCAGTATTTT.

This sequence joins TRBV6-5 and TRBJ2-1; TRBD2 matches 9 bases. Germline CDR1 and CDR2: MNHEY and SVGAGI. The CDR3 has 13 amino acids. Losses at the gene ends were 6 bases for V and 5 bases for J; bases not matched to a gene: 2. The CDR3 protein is CASRTSGNNEQFF. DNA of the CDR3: TGTGCCAGCAGGACTAGCGGTAACAATGAGCAGTTCTTC.

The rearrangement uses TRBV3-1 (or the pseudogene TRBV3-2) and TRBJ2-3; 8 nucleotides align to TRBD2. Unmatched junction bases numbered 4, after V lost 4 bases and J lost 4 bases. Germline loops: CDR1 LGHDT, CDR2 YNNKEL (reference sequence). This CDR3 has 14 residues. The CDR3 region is CASSLTGGPDTQYF. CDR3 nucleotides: TGTGCCAGCAGCCTCACGGGAGGGCCAGATACGCAGTATTTT.

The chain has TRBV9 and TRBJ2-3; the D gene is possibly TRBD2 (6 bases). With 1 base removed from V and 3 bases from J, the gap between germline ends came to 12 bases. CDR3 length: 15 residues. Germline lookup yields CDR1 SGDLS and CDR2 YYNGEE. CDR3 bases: TGTGCCAGCAGCGTAAGGGGAGGTCGGACAGATACGCAGTATTTT. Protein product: CASSVRGGRTDTQYF.

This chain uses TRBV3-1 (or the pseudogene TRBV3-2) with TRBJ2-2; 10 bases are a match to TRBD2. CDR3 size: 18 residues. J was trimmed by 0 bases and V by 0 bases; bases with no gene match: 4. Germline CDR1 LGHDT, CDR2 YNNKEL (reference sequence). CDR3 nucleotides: TGTGCCAGCAGCCAAGACTTAGCGGGAGGCGCGAACACCGGGGAGCTGTTTTTT. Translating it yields CASSQDLAGGANTGELFF.

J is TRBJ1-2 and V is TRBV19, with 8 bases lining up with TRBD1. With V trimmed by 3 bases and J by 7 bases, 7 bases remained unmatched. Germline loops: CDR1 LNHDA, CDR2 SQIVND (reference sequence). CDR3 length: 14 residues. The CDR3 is CASSIQQGVGGYTF. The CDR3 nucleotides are TGTGCCAGTAGTATCCAACAGGGGGTTGGTGGCTACACCTTC.

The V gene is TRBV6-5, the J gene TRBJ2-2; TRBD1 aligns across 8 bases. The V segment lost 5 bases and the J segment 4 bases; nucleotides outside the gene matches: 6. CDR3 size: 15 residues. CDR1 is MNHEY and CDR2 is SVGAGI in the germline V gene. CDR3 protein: CASSRDRGLTGELFF. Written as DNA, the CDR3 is TGTGCCAGCAGTAGAGACAGGGGACTCACCGGGGAGCTGTTTTTT.

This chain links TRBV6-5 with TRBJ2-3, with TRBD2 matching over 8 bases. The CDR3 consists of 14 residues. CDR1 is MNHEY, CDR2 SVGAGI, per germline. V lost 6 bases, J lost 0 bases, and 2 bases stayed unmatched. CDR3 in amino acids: CASRIAGSTDTQYF. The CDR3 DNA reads TGTGCCAGCAGGATAGCGGGAAGCACAGATACGCAGTATTTT.

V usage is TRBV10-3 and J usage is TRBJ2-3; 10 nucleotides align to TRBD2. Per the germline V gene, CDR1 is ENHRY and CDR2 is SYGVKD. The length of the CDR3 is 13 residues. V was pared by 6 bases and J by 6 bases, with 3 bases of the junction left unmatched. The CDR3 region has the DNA TGTGCCATCAGCGCGGGACTAGCGGATACGCAGTATTTT. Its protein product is CAISAGLADTQYF.

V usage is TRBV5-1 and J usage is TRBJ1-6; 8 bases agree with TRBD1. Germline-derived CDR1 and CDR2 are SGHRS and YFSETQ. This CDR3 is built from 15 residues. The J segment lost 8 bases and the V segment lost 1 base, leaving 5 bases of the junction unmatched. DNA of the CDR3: TGCGCCAGCAGCTTGCGGACAGGGACCGATTCACCCCTCCACTTT. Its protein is CASSLRTGTDSPLHF.

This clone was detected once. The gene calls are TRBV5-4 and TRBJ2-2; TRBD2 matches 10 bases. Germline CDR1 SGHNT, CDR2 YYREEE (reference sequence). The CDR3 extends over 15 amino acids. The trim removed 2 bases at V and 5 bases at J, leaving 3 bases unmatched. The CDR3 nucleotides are TGTGCCAGCAGCTTCGGGACTAGCGTTACCGGGGAGCTGTTTTTT. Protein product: CASSFGTSVTGELFF.

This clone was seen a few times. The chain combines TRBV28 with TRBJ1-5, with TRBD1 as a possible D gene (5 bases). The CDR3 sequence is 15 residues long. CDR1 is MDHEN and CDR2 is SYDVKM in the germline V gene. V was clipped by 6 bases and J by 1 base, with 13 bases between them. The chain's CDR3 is CASRLDGGSNQPQHF. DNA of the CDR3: TGTGCCAGCAGACTGGACGGGGGGAGCAATCAGCCCCAGCATTTT.

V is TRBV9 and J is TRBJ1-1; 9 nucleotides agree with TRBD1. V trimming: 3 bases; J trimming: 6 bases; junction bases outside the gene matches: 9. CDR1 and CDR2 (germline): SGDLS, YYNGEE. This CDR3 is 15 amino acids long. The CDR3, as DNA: TGTGCCAGCAGCGATCGGGGGACAGGGCGCTCTGAAGCTTTCTTT. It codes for CASSDRGTGRSEAFF.

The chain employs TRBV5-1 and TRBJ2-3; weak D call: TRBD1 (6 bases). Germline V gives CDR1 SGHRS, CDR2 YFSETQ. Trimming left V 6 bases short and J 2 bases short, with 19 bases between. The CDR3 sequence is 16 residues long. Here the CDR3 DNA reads TGCGCCAGCACCCCATACCCCGACAGGATCACAGATACGCAGTATTTT. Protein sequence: CASTPYPDRITDTQYF. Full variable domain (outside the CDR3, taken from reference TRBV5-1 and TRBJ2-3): KAGVTQTPRYLIKTRGQQVTLSCSPISGHRSVSWYQQTPGQGLQFLFEYFSETQRNKGNFPGRFSGRQFSNSRSEMNVSTLELGDSALYLCASTPYPDRITDTQYFGPGTRLTVL.

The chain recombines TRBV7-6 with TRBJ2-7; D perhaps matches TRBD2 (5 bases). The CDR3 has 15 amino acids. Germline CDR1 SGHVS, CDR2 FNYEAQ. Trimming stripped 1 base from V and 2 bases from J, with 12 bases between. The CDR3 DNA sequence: TGTGCCAGCAGCTTAGGAGGGAACAGAGCCTACGAGCAGTACTTC. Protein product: CASSLGGNRAYEQYF.

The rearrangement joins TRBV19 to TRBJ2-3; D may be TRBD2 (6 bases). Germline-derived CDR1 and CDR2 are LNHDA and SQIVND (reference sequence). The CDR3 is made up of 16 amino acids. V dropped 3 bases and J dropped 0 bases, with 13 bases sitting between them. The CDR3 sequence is CASSIKGGLSTDTQYF. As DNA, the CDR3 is TGTGCCAGTAGTATCAAGGGAGGCCTTAGCACAGATACGCAGTATTTT.

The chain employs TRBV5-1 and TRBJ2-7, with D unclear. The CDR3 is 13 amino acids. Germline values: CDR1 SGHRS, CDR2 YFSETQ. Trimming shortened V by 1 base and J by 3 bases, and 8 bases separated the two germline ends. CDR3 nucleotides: TGCGCCAGCAGCTTGAACTTCGACTACGAGCAGTACTTC. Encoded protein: CASSLNFDYEQYF.

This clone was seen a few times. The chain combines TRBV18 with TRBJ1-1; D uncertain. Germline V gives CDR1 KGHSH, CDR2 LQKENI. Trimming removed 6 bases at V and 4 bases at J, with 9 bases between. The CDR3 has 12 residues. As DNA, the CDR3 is TGTGCCAGCTCTGCCGGGTTCACTGAAGCTTTCTTT. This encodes CASSAGFTEAFF.

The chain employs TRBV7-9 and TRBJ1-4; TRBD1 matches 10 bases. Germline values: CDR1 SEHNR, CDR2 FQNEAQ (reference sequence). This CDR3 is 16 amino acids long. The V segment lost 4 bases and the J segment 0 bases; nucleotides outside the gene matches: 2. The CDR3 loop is CASSYGTGATNEKLFF. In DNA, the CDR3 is TGTGCCAGCAGCTATGGGACAGGGGCAACTAATGAAAAACTGTTTTTT.

The CDR3, as DNA: TGTGCCAGCAGTGATCCTATCGTCGGTGAAAAACTGTTTTTT. Encoded protein: CASSDPIVGEKLFF. This chain links TRBV25-1 with TRBJ1-4, with D uncertain. This CDR3 spans 14 amino acids. Germline CDR1 MGHDK, CDR2 SYGVNS. V dropped 3 bases and J dropped 7 bases, with 12 bases sitting between them.

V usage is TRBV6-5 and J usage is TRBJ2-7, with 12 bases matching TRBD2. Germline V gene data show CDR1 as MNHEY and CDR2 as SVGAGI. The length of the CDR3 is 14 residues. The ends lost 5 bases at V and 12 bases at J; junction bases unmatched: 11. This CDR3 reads CASSLRPTSGSAYF. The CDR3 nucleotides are TGTGCCAGCAGTCTACGACCGACTAGCGGGAGCGCGTACTTC.

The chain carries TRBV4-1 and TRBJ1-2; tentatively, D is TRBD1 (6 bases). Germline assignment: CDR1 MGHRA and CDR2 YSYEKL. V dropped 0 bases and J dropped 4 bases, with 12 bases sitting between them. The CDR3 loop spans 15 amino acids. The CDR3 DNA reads TGCGCCAGCAGCCAAGATAAGGGGGAGATCTATGGCTACACCTTC. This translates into CASSQDKGEIYGYTF.

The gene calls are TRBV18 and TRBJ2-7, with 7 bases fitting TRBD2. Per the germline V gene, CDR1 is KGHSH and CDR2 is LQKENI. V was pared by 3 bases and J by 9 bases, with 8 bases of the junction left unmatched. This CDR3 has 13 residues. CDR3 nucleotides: TGTGCCAGCTCACCCTCTGCGGGGGAGCGGCAGTACTTC. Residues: CASSPSAGERQYF.

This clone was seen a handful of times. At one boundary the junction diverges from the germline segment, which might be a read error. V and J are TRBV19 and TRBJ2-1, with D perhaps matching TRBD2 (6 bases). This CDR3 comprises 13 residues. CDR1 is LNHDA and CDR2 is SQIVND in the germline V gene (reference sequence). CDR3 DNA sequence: TGTGCCAGTAGTATCCGGGGGTACAGTGAGCAGTTCTTC. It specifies CASSIRGYSEQFF.